A selection of T cell receptor beta chains follows, all from one sample in a study of memory CD4+ T cells and cytomegalovirus serostatus. Sequencing was performed with immunoSEQ multiplex PCR; in TCRdb, only in-frame clones are kept and a portion is missing. Here the sample spans around 50,000 clones, around four fifths being singletons. The sample taken for sequencing was memory CD4+ T cells from blood. The receptors derive from an adult in good health and CMV-seronegative. Each CDR3 is given with its conserved first and last residue. The D gene is left open where the match is weak. Not every row has a clone size; where given, it reads once, few, many or a size class.

J	size	D	V	CDR3	DNA
TRBJ2-5	NA	TRBD2	TRBV4-1	CASTSDSSGRGETQYF	TGCGCCAGCACCTCCGACTCTAGCGGGAGAGGTGAGACCCAGTACTTC
TRBJ1-5	NA	NA	TRBV15	CATSRQGNQPQHF	TGTGCCACCAGCAGACAGGGGAATCAGCCCCAGCATTTT
TRBJ1-2	few	NA	TRBV6-1	CASSEQGNYGYTF	TGTGCCAGCAGTGAGCAGGGAAACTATGGCTACACCTTC
TRBJ2-7	NA	TRBD1	TRBV4-1	CASSPDRVSSYEQYF	TGCGCCAGCAGTCCGGACAGGGTAAGCTCCTACGAGCAGTACTTC
TRBJ2-2	NA	NA	TRBV6-5	CASKSNPNTGELFF	TGTGCCAGCAAGTCAAACCCGAACACCGGGGAGCTGTTTTTT
TRBJ2-6	NA	NA	TRBV5-8	CASSLKVSGANVLTF	TGTGCCAGCAGCTTGAAAGTCTCTGGGGCCAACGTCCTGACTTTC
TRBJ1-6	once	NA	TRBV6-5	CASSYSAQGLVSPLHF	TGTGCCAGCAGTTACTCCGCACAGGGCTTAGTTTCACCCCTCCACTTT
TRBJ2-2	NA	NA	TRBV18	CQSGTSLTGELFF	TGTCAATCCGGGACATCACTCACCGGGGAGCTGTTTTTT
TRBJ2-1	NA	NA	TRBV5-6	CASSFSLVSNEQFF	TGTGCCAGCAGCTTCTCACTAGTATCCAATGAGCAGTTCTTC
TRBJ2-5	NA	TRBD1	TRBV5-6	CASTKTGAQETQYF	TGTGCCAGCACCAAAACAGGGGCCCAAGAGACCCAGTACTTC
TRBJ2-1	NA	TRBD1	TRBV18	CASSPRPGQGADEQFF	TGTGCCAGCTCACCACGGCCGGGACAGGGGGCGGATGAGCAGTTCTTC
TRBJ1-2	NA	NA	TRBV2	CASSEASADRYGYTF	TGTGCCAGCAGTGAAGCGTCGGCAGACCGCTATGGCTACACCTTC
TRBJ2-5	few	NA	TRBV5-8	CASSLALRTGTRETQYF	TGTGCCAGCAGCTTGGCCCTTCGGACAGGGACTAGGGAGACCCAGTACTTC
TRBJ1-1	NA	TRBD1	TRBV7-8	CASSQQGAEAFF	TGTGCCAGCAGCCAACAGGGGGCTGAAGCTTTCTTT
TRBJ1-1	NA	NA	TRBV6-5	CASRDLRGWNTEAFF	TGTGCCAGCAGGGACCTTAGAGGGTGGAACACTGAAGCTTTCTTT
TRBJ2-4	few	NA	TRBV5-4	CASSLDRVKNIQYF	TGTGCCAGCAGCTTGGACAGGGTGAAAAACATTCAGTACTTC
TRBJ2-1	NA	NA	TRBV7-3	CASSLGASGNEQFF	TGTGCCAGCAGCTTAGGAGCCTCCGGGAATGAGCAGTTCTTC
TRBJ2-5	NA	NA	TRBV4-1	CASSQDGRVGEETQYF	TGCGCCAGCAGCCAAGATGGCAGGGTGGGGGAAGAGACCCAGTACTTC
TRBJ2-6	medium-sized	NA	TRBV7-6	CASSQVQGDISGANVLTF	TGTGCCAGCAGCCAGGTACAGGGCGACATCTCTGGGGCCAACGTCCTGACTTTC
TRBJ1-3	NA	NA	TRBV11-2	CASSFIRGGRSGGTIYF	TGTGCCAGCAGCTTTATTAGGGGGGGACGCTCCGGCGGCACCATATATTTT
TRBJ2-7	NA	NA	TRBV10-2	CASSESANGNYEQYF	TGCGCCAGCAGTGAGTCGGCTAACGGTAACTACGAGCAGTACTTC
TRBJ1-1	NA	NA	TRBV7-9	CASSYTANTEAFF	TGTGCCAGCAGCTACACAGCTAACACTGAAGCTTTCTTT
TRBJ2-6	NA	NA	TRBV6-5	CASSYVRRSGANVLTF	TGTGCCAGCAGTTACGTCCGCCGGTCTGGGGCCAACGTCCTGACTTTC